This T cell receptor (beta chain) was profiled in a study of blood T cell repertoires in COVID-19. Study-wide background: In each case, the material was cDNA or gDNA derived from T cells, B-cell-depleted T cells, or PBMCs.

Clones were sequenced by immunoSEQ multiplex PCR, and TCRdb holds only the in-frame ones, with some missing. The repertoire holds around 250,000 clones, with roughly 86% as singletons. The specimen was peripheral blood. This TCR was recovered from a man between 18 and 29 years old with active or convalescent COVID-19.

This chain's CDR3 is CASSSQGARVTYGYTF. CDR3 in DNA: TGTGCCAGCAGCTCGCAGGGGGCGCGGGTGACCTATGGCTACACCTTC. The gene calls are TRBV11-3 and TRBJ1-2, with TRBD1 identical over 8 bases. Germline CDR1 is SGHNT and CDR2 is YENEEA. The CDR3 has 16 residues. V was pared by 4 bases and J by 4 bases, with 11 bases of the junction left unmatched.